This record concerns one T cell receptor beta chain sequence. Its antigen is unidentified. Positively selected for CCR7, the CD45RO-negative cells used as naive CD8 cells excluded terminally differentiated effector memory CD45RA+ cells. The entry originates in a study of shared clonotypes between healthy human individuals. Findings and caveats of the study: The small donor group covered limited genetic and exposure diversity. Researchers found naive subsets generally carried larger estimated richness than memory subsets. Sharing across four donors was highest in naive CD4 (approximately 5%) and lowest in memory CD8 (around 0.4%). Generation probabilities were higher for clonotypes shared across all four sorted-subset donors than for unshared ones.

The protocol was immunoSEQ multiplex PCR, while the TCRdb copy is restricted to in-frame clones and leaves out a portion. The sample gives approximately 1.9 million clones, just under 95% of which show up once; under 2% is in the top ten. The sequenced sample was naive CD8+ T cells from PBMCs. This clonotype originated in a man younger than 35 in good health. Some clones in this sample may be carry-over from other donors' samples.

CDR3 in DNA: TGTGCCAGCAGCCCCGGGGGGAAGGCCTACGAGCAGTACTTC. Residues: CASSPGGKAYEQYF. The gene calls are TRBV13 and TRBJ2-7, with TRBD2 matching over 7 bases. V lost 5 bases, J lost 2 bases, and 6 bases stayed unmatched. The CDR3 totals 14 residues. From germline, CDR1 is PRHDT and CDR2 FYEKMQ (reference sequence).